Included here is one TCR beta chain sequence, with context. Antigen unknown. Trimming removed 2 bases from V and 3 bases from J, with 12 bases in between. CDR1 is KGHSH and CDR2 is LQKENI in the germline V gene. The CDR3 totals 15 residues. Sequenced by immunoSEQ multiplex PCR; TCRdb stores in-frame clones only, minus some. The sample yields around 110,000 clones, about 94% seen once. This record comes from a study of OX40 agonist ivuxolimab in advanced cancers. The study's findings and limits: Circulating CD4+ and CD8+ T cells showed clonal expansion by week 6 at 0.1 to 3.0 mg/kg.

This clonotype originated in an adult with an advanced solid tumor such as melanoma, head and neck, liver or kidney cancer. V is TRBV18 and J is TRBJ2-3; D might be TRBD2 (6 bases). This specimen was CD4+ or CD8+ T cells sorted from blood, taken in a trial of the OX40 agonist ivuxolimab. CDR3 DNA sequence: TGTGCCAGCTCACCATATGGACGGGGGACAGATACGCAGTATTTT. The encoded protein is CASSPYGRGTDTQYF.